The 32 T cell receptor beta chains listed next were all sequenced from one sample in a study of blood T cell repertoires in COVID-19. Some clones are missing from TCRdb's copy, which holds only in-frame ones; the method was immunoSEQ multiplex PCR. Of approximately 76,000 clones listed, 75% to 90% are singletons. Material: peripheral blood. Source of these receptors: a woman older than 75 with active or convalescent COVID-19.

This rearrangement joins TRBV6-2 or TRBV6-3 to TRBJ1-4; D is ambiguous. This CDR3 is 16 amino acids long. CDR1 and CDR2 (germline): MNHEY, SVGEGT. Trimming removed 4 bases at V and 5 bases at J, with 17 bases between. The CDR3 region is CASSFRGVVTNEKLFF. The CDR3 DNA is TGTGCCAGCAGTTTCCGGGGAGTGGTCACAAATGAAAAACTGTTTTTT.

The gene calls are TRBV2 and TRBJ1-1; no clear D gene. Germline lookup yields CDR1 SNHLY and CDR2 FYNNEI. The CDR3 runs to 14 residues. Trimming removed 5 bases from V and 4 bases from J, with 14 bases in between. CDR3 sequence reads: CASSLNRAFTEAFF. In DNA, the CDR3 is TGTGCCAGCAGTTTAAATCGTGCGTTCACTGAAGCTTTCTTT.

This clone appeared a single time. The chain employs TRBV7-2 and TRBJ2-1; maybe TRBD2 (6 bases). The CDR3 has 15 amino acids. Germline-derived CDR1 and CDR2 are SGHTA and FQGNSA. Trimming removed 1 base from V and 11 bases from J, with 18 bases in between. CDR3 region: CASSLEIAAEGKQFF. Here the CDR3 DNA reads TGTGCCAGCAGCTTAGAAATAGCGGCGGAAGGGAAGCAGTTCTTC. Filled out from reference TRBV7-2 and TRBJ2-1, the complete variable domain reads GAGVSQSPSNKVTEKGKDVELRCDPISGHTALYWYRQSLGQGLEFLIYFQGNSAPDKSGLPSDRFSAERTGGSVSTLTIQRTQQEDSAVYLCASSLEIAAEGKQFFGPGTRLTVL.

The chain has TRBV5-8 and TRBJ1-2; 8 nucleotides match TRBD1. The J segment lost 6 bases and the V segment lost 4 bases, leaving 2 bases of the junction unmatched. The CDR3 length is 12 residues. CDR1 is SGHTS and CDR2 is YDEGEE in the germline V gene. The CDR3 region is CASSQDRDGYTF. Here the CDR3 DNA reads TGTGCCAGCAGCCAGGACAGGGATGGCTACACCTTC.

Only a few counts were recorded for this clone. The rearrangement links TRBV6-5 to TRBJ1-1; 7 bases are a match to TRBD1. This CDR3 has 12 residues. Germline lookup yields CDR1 MNHEY and CDR2 SVGAGI. V shed 5 bases and J 6 bases; nucleotides not matched to a gene: 3. CDR3 sequence reads: CASSTGVSEAFF. The CDR3 DNA reads TGTGCCAGCAGTACAGGGGTCTCTGAAGCTTTCTTT.

This clone has only one observation. The J gene is TRBJ1-5, the V gene TRBV6-2 or TRBV6-3; D is ambiguous. Trimming took 2 bases from V and 6 from J, leaving 20 bases between them. Germline assignment: CDR1 MNHEY and CDR2 SVGEGT. CDR3 size: 17 residues. The CDR3 reads CASSYGPKDSPVQPQHF. In DNA form, the CDR3 reads TGTGCCAGCAGTTACGGCCCGAAGGACTCCCCGGTTCAGCCCCAGCATTTT.

J is TRBJ1-2 and V is TRBV6-5; possibly TRBD1 for D (5 bases). The V gene lost 4 bases and the J gene lost 8 bases, with 20 bases spanning the gap. Per germline, CDR1 MNHEY and CDR2 SVGAGI. There are 15 residues in the CDR3. In nucleotides, the CDR3 is TGTGCCAGCAGTTTAGTTCCGGGGGGGTTATACGGCTACACCTTC. Residues: CASSLVPGGLYGYTF.

This chain uses TRBV5-1 with TRBJ2-1; TRBD2 might be the D (5 bases). Trimming removed 4 bases from V and 8 bases from J, with 22 bases in between. CDR1 is SGHRS, CDR2 YFSETQ, per germline. CDR3 length equals 16 residues. For the CDR3, the DNA is TGCGCCAGCAGCGCGACCCGAAGCCGCCTCGGGGATGAGCAGTTCTTC. Translated: CASSATRSRLGDEQFF.

V is TRBV18 and J is TRBJ1-5, with unresolved D. The length of the CDR3 is 14 residues. Trimming removed 3 bases from V and 5 bases from J, with 11 bases in between. Germline-derived CDR1 and CDR2 are KGHSH and LQKENI. CDR3 sequence (DNA): TGTGCCAGCTCACCGGAGACGGATTATCAGCCCCAGCATTTT. Amino acids: CASSPETDYQPQHF.

The rearrangement uses TRBV9 and TRBJ2-2; 12 positions match TRBD1. Unmatched junction bases numbered 4, after V lost 4 bases and J lost 6 bases. The germline CDR1 and CDR2 sequences are SGDLS and YYNGEE. This CDR3 is 15 amino acids long. The DNA of the CDR3 is TGTGCCAGCAGCCCGCGGGACAGGGGGCCCGGGGAGCTGTTTTTT. This sequence encodes CASSPRDRGPGELFF.

The J gene is TRBJ1-1, the V gene TRBV5-6; 9 bases are a match to TRBD1. Germline V gene data show CDR1 as SGHDT and CDR2 as YYEEEE. This CDR3 comprises 14 residues. Losses at the gene ends were 0 bases for V and 5 bases for J; bases not matched to a gene: 2. The CDR3 is CASSLVGQGTEAFF. As DNA, the CDR3 is TGTGCCAGCAGCTTGGTGGGACAGGGAACTGAAGCTTTCTTT.

The chain combines TRBV2 with TRBJ2-3; no definite D call. The CDR3 extends over 12 amino acids. V was pared by 7 bases and J by 2 bases, with 7 bases between. Germline-derived CDR1 and CDR2 are SNHLY and FYNNEI. CDR3 loop: CASKRDTDTQYF. The CDR3 bases are TGTGCCAGCAAGCGTGACACAGATACGCAGTATTTT. Full variable domain (outside the CDR3, taken from reference TRBV2 and TRBJ2-3): EPEVTQTPSHQVTQMGQEVILRCVPISNHLYFYWYRQILGQKVEFLVSFYNNEISEKSEIFDDQFSVERPDGSNFTLKIRSTKLEDSAMYFCASKRDTDTQYFGPGTRLTVL.

The chain has TRBV6-5 and TRBJ1-1; D is undetermined. The CDR3 extends over 14 amino acids. From germline, CDR1 is MNHEY and CDR2 SVGAGI. V was clipped by 6 bases and J by 0 bases, with 11 bases between them. CDR3 DNA sequence: TGTGCCAGCAGATCAGGATTCATGAACACTGAAGCTTTCTTT. It translates to CASRSGFMNTEAFF.

The chain joins TRBV30 to TRBJ2-7; 7 bases are shared with TRBD1. Germline loops: CDR1 GTSNPN, CDR2 SVGIG (reference sequence). CDR3 length: 17 residues. V dropped 2 bases and J dropped 1; count of bases not matched to a gene: 14. The CDR3 coding sequence is TGTGCCTGGAGTTCCGGCCTACAACAGGGGAAATCCTACGAGCAGTACTTC. This encodes CAWSSGLQQGKSYEQYF.

This sequence joins TRBV6-5 and TRBJ2-3; D remains unclear. Germline lookup yields CDR1 MNHEY and CDR2 SVGAGI. V lost 0 bases to trimming and J lost 2 bases, with 6 bases between them. The CDR3 sequence is 14 residues long. CDR3 nucleotide sequence: TGTGCCAGCAGTTACTCTTATTCCACAGATACGCAGTATTTT. This gives the protein CASSYSYSTDTQYF.

The rearrangement joins TRBV18 to TRBJ1-1; D possibly corresponds to TRBD1 (5 bases). This CDR3 is 15 amino acids long. Germline values: CDR1 KGHSH, CDR2 LQKENI. V lost 2 bases and J 1 base, leaving 11 bases between the germline ends. CDR3 residues: CASSPTTQGNTEAFF. For the CDR3, the DNA is TGTGCCAGCTCACCAACGACGCAGGGGAACACTGAAGCTTTCTTT.

The rearrangement joins TRBV29-1 to TRBJ2-3; maybe TRBD2 (6 bases). Trimming pared 6 bases from V and 4 bases from J, leaving 17 bases between. This CDR3 spans 14 amino acids. From germline, CDR1 is SQVTM and CDR2 ANQGSEA. CDR3 bases: TGCAGCGTCCAAGTCTTGCGGGGCCCAGATACGCAGTATTTT. Amino acids: CSVQVLRGPDTQYF.

This sequence joins TRBV5-5 and TRBJ2-7; tentatively, D is TRBD1 (5 bases). Germline V gene data show CDR1 as SGHKS and CDR2 as YYEKEE (reference sequence). V was pared by 0 bases and J by 7 bases, with 17 bases between. This CDR3 has 15 residues. The CDR3 DNA reads TGTGCCAGCAGCTTGGAGCTCGCAGGGCGAGGTGAGCAGTACTTC. Amino acids: CASSLELAGRGEQYF.

The chain uses TRBV7-8 and TRBJ1-6; no firm D call. The CDR3 covers 17 residues. Trimming took off 0 bases at V and 0 bases at J, with 9 bases between the two ends. Germline CDR1 reads SGHVS; CDR2 reads FQNEAQ. Written as DNA, the CDR3 is TGTGCCAGCAGCTTAGCGCTAGGGAGCTCCTATAATTCACCCCTCCACTTT. The encoded protein is CASSLALGSSYNSPLHF.

The gene calls are TRBV28 and TRBJ2-2; the match to TRBD2 covers 7 bases. This CDR3 spans 14 amino acids. Germline V lookup: CDR1 MDHEN, CDR2 SYDVKM. V lost 9 bases and J lost 3; bases outside the gene matches: 7. In DNA form, the CDR3 reads TGTGCCAGTGTGGGGGGGGTTGACACCGGGGAGCTGTTTTTT. This encodes CASVGGVDTGELFF.

This clone was detected only once. CDR3 sequence: CASSLGGWGVRINQPQHF. CDR3 in DNA: TGTGCCAGCAGTTTAGGTGGTTGGGGGGTGAGGATCAATCAGCCCCAGCATTTT. This sequence joins TRBV28 and TRBJ1-5; D possibly corresponds to TRBD1 (5 bases). The CDR3 runs 18 residues. Germline loops: CDR1 MDHEN, CDR2 SYDVKM. The V gene lost 2 bases and the J gene lost 3 bases, with 20 bases spanning the gap.

The genes are TRBV3-1 (or the pseudogene TRBV3-2) and TRBJ2-7, with D hard to call. The CDR3 contains 14 residues. The V and J ends lost 7 bases and 5 bases respectively, with 18 bases between them. CDR1 and CDR2 from the germline V gene are LGHDT and YNNKEL (reference sequence). The CDR3 coding sequence is TGTGCCAGCACTGAGACAAGCTTGCACAACGAGCAGTACTTC. This encodes CASTETSLHNEQYF.

The CDR3 nucleotides are TGCGCCAGCAGCTTGGGGGCCCCAGCTAACTATGGCTACACCTTC. Translating it yields CASSLGAPANYGYTF. The chain employs TRBV5-1 and TRBJ1-2; D not resolved. The CDR3 loop spans 15 amino acids. Germline CDR1 reads SGHRS; CDR2 reads YFSETQ. V lost 0 bases and J lost 0, with 9 bases in between.

J is TRBJ1-1 and V is TRBV30, with D possibly matching TRBD1 (6 bases). This CDR3 has 14 residues. Trimming shortened V by 8 bases and J by 4 bases, and 20 bases separated the two germline ends. Germline V CDR1 and CDR2: GTSNPN, SVGIG (reference sequence). As DNA, the CDR3 is TGTGCCAGAAACACAGGGTCGCATAGCACTGAAGCTTTCTTT. Protein sequence: CARNTGSHSTEAFF.

This clone was recorded once. Relative to the germline gene, one junction end is altered; a read error may explain this. This specimen includes other DNA sequences encoding the same CDR3. V gene TRBV20-1 combines with J gene TRBJ2-7, with D possibly TRBD1 on 5 matching bases. This CDR3 comprises 11 residues. The germline CDR1 and CDR2 sequences are DFQATT and SNEGSKA (reference sequence). The CDR3 DNA follows: TGCAGTGCTCGAGACAGCTACGAGCAGTACTTC. Translation: CSARDSYEQYF.

This chain connects TRBV15 to TRBJ2-7, with 8 bases lining up with TRBD2. Per the germline V gene, CDR1 is LNHNV and CDR2 is YYDKDF (reference sequence). Trimming took 5 bases from V and 2 from J; bases not matched to a gene: 11. The CDR3 consists of 16 residues. CDR3 sequence (DNA): TGTGCCACCAGCCCCCACGGGGGGGCGAGACCCTACGAGCAGTACTTC. Its protein is CATSPHGGARPYEQYF.

This chain uses TRBV12-5 with TRBJ2-1, with D perhaps TRBD2 (6 bases). The CDR3 covers 14 residues. Germline lookup yields CDR1 LGHNT and CDR2 FRNRAP. Trimming left V 6 bases short and J 8 bases short, with 17 bases between. This chain's CDR3 is CASGPEAGPYEQFF. CDR3 coding DNA: TGTGCTAGTGGCCCCGAGGCGGGGCCCTATGAGCAGTTCTTC.

J is TRBJ2-1 and V is TRBV29-1; D perhaps matches TRBD1 (6 bases). The CDR3 is made up of 15 amino acids. Germline V gene sequence: CDR1 SQVTM, CDR2 ANQGSEA. Between the trimmed V and J ends, which lost 6 bases and 5 bases, there was a span of 20 bases. CDR3 region: CSVDSNRALNNEQFF. The CDR3 bases are TGCAGCGTCGATTCTAACAGGGCGCTTAACAATGAGCAGTTCTTC.

The chain employs TRBV19 and TRBJ2-7; TRBD1 agrees at 7 bases. Germline V gene data show CDR1 as LNHDA and CDR2 as SQIVND (reference sequence). The CDR3 loop spans 13 amino acids. J was trimmed by 4 bases and V by 11 bases; bases with no gene match: 11. CDR3 protein: CASSPRGSYEQYF. As DNA, the CDR3 is TGTGCCTCGTCCCCCAGGGGGTCGTACGAGCAGTACTTC.

The genes are TRBV25-1 and TRBJ1-1; tentative D call: TRBD1 (6 bases). CDR1 is MGHDK and CDR2 is SYGVNS in the germline V gene. This CDR3 is built from 14 residues. Between the trimmed V and J ends, which lost 4 bases and 3 bases, there was a span of 12 bases. CDR3 in DNA: TGTGCCAGCAGTGCCAGGGGAGGGGACACTGAAGCTTTCTTT. Translated, it gives CASSARGGDTEAFF.

The chain carries TRBV7-9 and TRBJ1-3, with a tentative D call TRBD1 (5 bases). The CDR3 totals 15 residues. Trimming took off 0 bases at V and 2 bases at J, with 8 bases between the two ends. Germline-derived CDR1 and CDR2 are SEHNR and FQNEAQ (reference sequence). CDR3 amino acids: CASSLAADTGNTIYF. The CDR3 nucleotides read TGTGCCAGCAGCTTAGCCGCGGACACTGGAAACACCATATATTTT.

The chain uses TRBV4-1 and TRBJ2-1; 9 bases line up with TRBD2. Per the germline V gene, CDR1 is MGHRA and CDR2 is YSYEKL. The CDR3 sequence is 13 residues long. V was clipped by 10 bases and J by 10 bases; unmatched bases: 11. The CDR3 reads CATAPGLAYEQFF. CDR3 in DNA: TGCGCCACCGCCCCGGGACTAGCTTACGAGCAGTTCTTC.